The 15 T cell receptor beta chains below were found in one sample sequenced in a study of blood T cell repertoires in COVID-19. Libraries were prepared by immunoSEQ multiplex PCR; TCRdb keeps only in-frame clonotypes and omits some of them. The sample carries more than 110,000 clones, approximately 78% recorded once. The sample comprised peripheral blood. These receptors all stem from a woman older than 75 with acute or convalescent COVID-19.

J is TRBJ2-7 and V is TRBV27, with TRBD1 matching over 7 bases. Germline V gene sequence: CDR1 MNHEY, CDR2 SMNVEV (reference sequence). The CDR3 has 12 amino acids. J was trimmed by 4 bases and V by 6 bases; bases with no gene match: 3. CDR3 DNA: TGTGCCAGCAGGGGGACAGCGTACGAGCAGTACTTC. It encodes CASRGTAYEQYF.

This chain uses TRBV4-1 with TRBJ2-2; no reliable D call. CDR1 MGHRA and CDR2 YSYEKL come from the germline V gene. The length of the CDR3 is 16 residues. V gave up 0 bases and J gave up 3 bases, with 11 bases separating them. The CDR3 DNA sequence: TGCGCCAGCAGCCAAGATCTGATGCAGTACACCGGGGAGCTGTTTTTT. Protein: CASSQDLMQYTGELFF.

The rearrangement links TRBV10-3 to TRBJ1-2; D perhaps matches TRBD1 (6 bases). The CDR3 runs to 15 residues. V lost 0 bases and J lost 6, with 14 bases in between. Germline V gene sequence: CDR1 ENHRY, CDR2 SYGVKD. The CDR3 DNA reads as TGTGCCATCAGTGAGTCCGATGGACAGAGAGATGGCTACACCTTC. Its translation: CAISESDGQRDGYTF.

The chain employs TRBV28 and TRBJ2-2; 9 positions match TRBD1. J lost 5 bases, V lost 8 bases, and 9 bases had no gene match. Germline CDR1 is MDHEN and CDR2 is SYDVKM. The CDR3 is 15 amino acids. The CDR3 loop is CASLPGQGFTGELFF. DNA of the CDR3: TGTGCCAGCCTCCCGGGACAGGGTTTTACCGGGGAGCTGTTTTTT.

This clone was observed a handful of times. The rearrangement uses TRBV7-9 and TRBJ1-1; TRBD1 might be the D (5 bases). CDR1 is SEHNR and CDR2 is FQNEAQ in the germline V gene (reference sequence). CDR3 length equals 15 residues. The V and J ends lost 3 bases and 0 bases respectively, with 11 bases between them. The CDR3 bases are TGTGCCAGCAGCTTTCTAGACAGCTTGAACACTGAAGCTTTCTTT. Its translation: CASSFLDSLNTEAFF.

This sequence joins TRBV7-3 and TRBJ2-1; D is uncertain. This CDR3 is 15 amino acids long. V was clipped by 6 bases and J by 0 bases, with 12 bases between them. CDR1 is SGHTA, CDR2 FQGTGA, per germline. CDR3 residues: CASSPTYSSYNEQFF. CDR3 in DNA: TGTGCCAGCAGTCCAACTTATAGCTCCTACAATGAGCAGTTCTTC.

This rearrangement joins TRBV10-1 to TRBJ1-6, with D unclear. Germline V gene lookup returns CDR1 WNHNN and CDR2 SYGVQD (reference sequence). CDR3 length: 16 residues. V lost 10 bases and J 7 bases, leaving 23 bases between the germline ends. The CDR3 nucleotides read TGCGCCATGGCCTCGGGGAGGCCTTGCCCCAATTCACCCCTCCACTTT. This sequence encodes CAMASGRPCPNSPLHF.

V gene TRBV9 combines with J gene TRBJ2-2, with D uncertain. In germline, CDR1 is SGDLS, CDR2 YYNGEE. Trimming removed 7 bases at V and 0 bases at J, with 10 bases between. This CDR3 has 14 residues. CDR3 coding DNA: TGTGCCAGCCGATGGAGATCGAACACCGGGGAGCTGTTTTTT. Translating gives CASRWRSNTGELFF.

The chain combines TRBV6-6 with TRBJ2-7, with D possibly being TRBD2 (5 bases). The germline V gene encodes CDR1 MNHNY and CDR2 SVGAGI (reference sequence). V was shortened by 2 bases and J by 2 bases, with 7 bases between the two germline ends. This CDR3 has 13 residues. CDR3 in DNA: TGTGCCAGCAGTTACACGGGGACCTACGAGCAGTACTTC. It codes for CASSYTGTYEQYF.

J is TRBJ2-5 and V is TRBV14; tentatively, D is TRBD2 (6 bases). Germline V gives CDR1 SGHDN, CDR2 FVKESK. This CDR3 has 15 amino acids. The V end was cut by 4 bases, the J end by 4 bases, with 16 bases between. The CDR3, as DNA: TGTGCCAGCAGCCTTACCTTGATCGGGGGAGAGACCCAGTACTTC. It yields the protein CASSLTLIGGETQYF. Full variable domain (missing parts from reference TRBV14 and TRBJ2-5): EAGVTQFPSHSVIEKGQTVTLRCDPISGHDNLYWYRRVMGKEIKFLLHFVKESKQDESGMPNNRFLAERTGGTYSTLKVQPAELEDSGVYFCASSLTLIGGETQYFGPGTRLLVL.

The V and J genes are TRBV6-5 and TRBJ1-5; D is perhaps TRBD1 (5 bases). Germline values: CDR1 MNHEY, CDR2 SVGAGI. The germline V and J ends were trimmed by 0 bases and 7 bases, with 13 bases remaining between them. This CDR3 has 15 amino acids. For the CDR3, the DNA is TGTGCCAGCAGTTACTCAGGGACGGGAGGCCAGCCCCAGCATTTT. Its protein is CASSYSGTGGQPQHF.

V usage is TRBV7-9 and J usage is TRBJ1-6; D remains unclear. CDR3 size: 15 residues. Germline V gene data show CDR1 as SEHNR and CDR2 as FQNEAQ (reference sequence). V was trimmed by 2 bases and J by 7 bases, leaving 12 bases between them. The CDR3 loop reads CASSLRGSENSPLHF. The CDR3 DNA is TGTGCCAGCAGCTTACGAGGCAGTGAGAATTCACCCCTCCACTTT.

This clone was counted between two and nine times. The rearrangement links TRBV4-1 to TRBJ2-7, with TRBD2 as a possible D gene (5 bases). This CDR3 region has 14 residues. CDR1 is MGHRA, CDR2 YSYEKL, per germline. V lost 3 bases and J 7 bases, leaving 16 bases between the germline ends. CDR3 sequence: CASSQFMRVGEQYF. CDR3 nucleotides: TGCGCCAGCAGCCAGTTCATGAGGGTTGGGGAGCAGTACTTC.

The V call is TRBV4-2, the J call TRBJ2-7; no clear D gene. This CDR3 is 15 amino acids long. Germline CDR1 reads LGHNA; CDR2 reads YNFKEQ. Trimming pared 0 bases from V and 0 bases from J, leaving 9 bases between. The DNA of the CDR3 is TGTGCCAGCAGCCAAGAGTTACAGAGCTCCTACGAGCAGTACTTC. Translation: CASSQELQSSYEQYF.

The gene calls are TRBV9 and TRBJ2-1, with a tentative D call TRBD2 (6 bases). Per germline, CDR1 SGDLS and CDR2 YYNGEE. V was clipped by 2 bases and J by 0 bases, with 9 bases between them. CDR3 length: 15 residues. The CDR3 sequence is CASSVSGSSYNEQFF. CDR3 nucleotide sequence: TGTGCCAGCAGCGTTAGCGGTAGCTCCTACAATGAGCAGTTCTTC.